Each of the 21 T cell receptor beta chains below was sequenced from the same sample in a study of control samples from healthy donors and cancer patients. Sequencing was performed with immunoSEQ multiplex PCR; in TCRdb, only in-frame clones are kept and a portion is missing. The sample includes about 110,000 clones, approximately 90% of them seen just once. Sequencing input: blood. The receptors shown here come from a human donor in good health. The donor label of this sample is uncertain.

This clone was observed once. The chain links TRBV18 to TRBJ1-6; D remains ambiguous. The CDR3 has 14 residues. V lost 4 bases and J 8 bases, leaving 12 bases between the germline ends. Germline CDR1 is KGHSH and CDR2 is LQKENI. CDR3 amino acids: CASSRQGRDSPLHF. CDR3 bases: TGTGCCAGCTCACGGCAAGGGAGGGATTCACCCCTCCACTTT.

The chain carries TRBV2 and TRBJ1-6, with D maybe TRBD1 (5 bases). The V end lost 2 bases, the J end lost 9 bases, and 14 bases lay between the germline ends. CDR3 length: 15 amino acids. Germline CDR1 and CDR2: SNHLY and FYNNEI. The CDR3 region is CASSERQGEGSPLHF. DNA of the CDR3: TGTGCCAGCAGTGAAAGGCAGGGAGAGGGTTCACCCCTCCACTTT.

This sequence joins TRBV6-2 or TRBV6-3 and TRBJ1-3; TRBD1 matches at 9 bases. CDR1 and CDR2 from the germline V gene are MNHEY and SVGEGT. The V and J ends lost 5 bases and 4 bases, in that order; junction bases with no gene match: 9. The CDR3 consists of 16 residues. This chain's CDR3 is CASSRTGQGSGNTIYF. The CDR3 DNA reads TGTGCCAGCAGTAGAACCGGACAGGGGAGCGGAAACACCATATATTTT.

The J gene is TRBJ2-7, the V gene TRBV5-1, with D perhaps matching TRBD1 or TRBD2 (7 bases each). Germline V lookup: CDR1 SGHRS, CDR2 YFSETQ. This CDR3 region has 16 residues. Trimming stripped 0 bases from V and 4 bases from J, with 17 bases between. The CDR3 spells CASSLDGRQGGYEQYF. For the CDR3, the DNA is TGCGCCAGCAGCTTGGATGGGCGGCAGGGGGGGTACGAGCAGTACTTC.

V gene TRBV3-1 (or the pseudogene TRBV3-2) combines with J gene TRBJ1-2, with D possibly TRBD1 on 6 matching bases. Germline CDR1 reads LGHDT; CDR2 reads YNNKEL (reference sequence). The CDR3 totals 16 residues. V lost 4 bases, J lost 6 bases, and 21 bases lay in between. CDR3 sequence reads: CASSLHQLQGLHGYTF. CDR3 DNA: TGTGCCAGCAGCCTACATCAATTACAGGGCCTTCATGGCTACACCTTC.

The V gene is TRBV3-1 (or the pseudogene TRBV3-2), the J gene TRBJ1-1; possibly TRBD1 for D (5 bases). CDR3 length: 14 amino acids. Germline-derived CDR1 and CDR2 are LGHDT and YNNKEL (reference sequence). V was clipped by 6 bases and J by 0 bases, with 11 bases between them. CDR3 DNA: TGTGCCAGCAGACTCAGGGACTTGAACACTGAAGCTTTCTTT. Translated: CASRLRDLNTEAFF.

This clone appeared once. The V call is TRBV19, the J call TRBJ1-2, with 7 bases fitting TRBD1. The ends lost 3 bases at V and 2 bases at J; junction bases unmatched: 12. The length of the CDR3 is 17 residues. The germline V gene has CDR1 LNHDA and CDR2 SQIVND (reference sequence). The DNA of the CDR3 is TGTGCCAGTAGTATCGTGGGGTATTCGGGACAGAACTATGGCTACACCTTC. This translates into CASSIVGYSGQNYGYTF.

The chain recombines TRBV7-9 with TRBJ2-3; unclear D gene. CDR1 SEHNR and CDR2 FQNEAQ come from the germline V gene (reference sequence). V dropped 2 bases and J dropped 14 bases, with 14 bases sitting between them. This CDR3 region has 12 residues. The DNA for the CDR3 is TGTGCCAGCAGCTTATACTTGGACGAGCGGTATTTT. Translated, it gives CASSLYLDERYF.

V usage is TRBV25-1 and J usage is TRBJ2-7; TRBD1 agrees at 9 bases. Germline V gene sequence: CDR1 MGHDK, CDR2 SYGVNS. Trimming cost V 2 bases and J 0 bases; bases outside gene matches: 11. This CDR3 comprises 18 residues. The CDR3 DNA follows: TGTGCCAGCAGTGAAAATCAAAGCCGGGACAGGGCCTCCTACGAGCAGTACTTC. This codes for CASSENQSRDRASYEQYF.

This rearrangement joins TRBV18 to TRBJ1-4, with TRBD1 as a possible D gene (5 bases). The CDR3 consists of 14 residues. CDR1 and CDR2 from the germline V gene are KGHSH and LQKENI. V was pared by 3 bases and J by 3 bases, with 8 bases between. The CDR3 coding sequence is TGTGCCAGCTCACCTACAGGAGCTAATGAAAAACTGTTTTTT. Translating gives CASSPTGANEKLFF.

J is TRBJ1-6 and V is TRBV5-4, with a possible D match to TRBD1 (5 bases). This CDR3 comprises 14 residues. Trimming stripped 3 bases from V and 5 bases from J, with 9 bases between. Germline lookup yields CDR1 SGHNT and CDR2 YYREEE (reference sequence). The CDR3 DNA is TGTGCCAGCAGCTCGACAGTAGATAATTCACCCCTCCACTTT. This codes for CASSSTVDNSPLHF. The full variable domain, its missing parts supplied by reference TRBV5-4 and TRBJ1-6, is ETGVTQSPTHLIKTRGQQVTLRCSSQSGHNTVSWYQQALGQGPQFIFQYYREEENGRGNFPPRFSGLQFPNYSSELNVNALELDDSALYLCASSSTVDNSPLHFGNGTRLTVT.

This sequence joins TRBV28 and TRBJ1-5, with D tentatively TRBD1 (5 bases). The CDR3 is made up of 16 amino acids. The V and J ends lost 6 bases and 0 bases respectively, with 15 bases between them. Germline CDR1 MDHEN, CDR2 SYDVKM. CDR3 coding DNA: TGTGCCAGCAGCCCACGGACACTATATAGCAATCAGCCCCAGCATTTT. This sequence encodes CASSPRTLYSNQPQHF. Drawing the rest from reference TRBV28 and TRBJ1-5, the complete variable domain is DVKVTQSSRYLVKRTGEKVFLECVQDMDHENMFWYRQDPGLGLRLIYFSYDVKMKEKGDIPEGYSVSREKKERFSLILESASTNQTSMYLCASSPRTLYSNQPQHFGDGTRLSIL.

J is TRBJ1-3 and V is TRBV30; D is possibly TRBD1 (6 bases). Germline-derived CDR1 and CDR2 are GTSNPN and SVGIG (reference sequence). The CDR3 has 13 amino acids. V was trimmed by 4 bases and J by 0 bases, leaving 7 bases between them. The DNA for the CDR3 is TGTGCCTGGAAGGGGGTCTCTGGAAACACCATATATTTT. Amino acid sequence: CAWKGVSGNTIYF.

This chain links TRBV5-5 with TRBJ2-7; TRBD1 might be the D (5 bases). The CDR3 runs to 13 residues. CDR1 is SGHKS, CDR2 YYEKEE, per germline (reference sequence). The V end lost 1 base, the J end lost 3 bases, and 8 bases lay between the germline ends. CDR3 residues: CASSLLQDYEQYF. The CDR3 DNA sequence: TGTGCCAGCAGCTTGTTACAGGACTACGAGCAGTACTTC.

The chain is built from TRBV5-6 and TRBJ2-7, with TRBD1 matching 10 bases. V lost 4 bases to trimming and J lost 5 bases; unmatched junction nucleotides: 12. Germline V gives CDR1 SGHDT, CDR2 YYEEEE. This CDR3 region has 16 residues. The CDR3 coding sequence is TGTGCCAGCAGCATAGATTGGGGGGGACAGGGGCACGAGCAGTACTTC. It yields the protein CASSIDWGGQGHEQYF.

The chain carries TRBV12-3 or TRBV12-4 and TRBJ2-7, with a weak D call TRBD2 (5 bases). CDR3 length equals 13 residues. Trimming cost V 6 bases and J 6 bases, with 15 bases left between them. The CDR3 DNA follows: TGTGCCAGCAGCCCCTGCTCGGGATGCGAGCAGTACGTC. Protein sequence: CASSPCSGCEQYV.

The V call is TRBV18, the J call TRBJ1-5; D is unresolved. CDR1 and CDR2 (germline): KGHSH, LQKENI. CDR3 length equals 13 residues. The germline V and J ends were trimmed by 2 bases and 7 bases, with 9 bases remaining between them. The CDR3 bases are TGTGCCAGCTCACCAGGGGAAAGGCAGCCCCAGCATTTT. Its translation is CASSPGERQPQHF.

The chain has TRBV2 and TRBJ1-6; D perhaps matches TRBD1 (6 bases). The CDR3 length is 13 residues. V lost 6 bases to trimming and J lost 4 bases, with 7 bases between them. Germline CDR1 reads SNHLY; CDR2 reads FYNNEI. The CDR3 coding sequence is TGTGCCAGCAGACAGGGTTATAATTCACCCCTCCACTTT. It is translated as CASRQGYNSPLHF. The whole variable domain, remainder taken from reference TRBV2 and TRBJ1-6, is EPEVTQTPSHQVTQMGQEVILRCVPISNHLYFYWYRQILGQKVEFLVSFYNNEISEKSEIFDDQFSVERPDGSNFTLKIRSTKLEDSAMYFCASRQGYNSPLHFGNGTRLTVT.

For the CDR3, the DNA is TGTGCCAGCAGCTTAGTTCTGGGTACGGCTGAAGCTTTCTTT. Translated, it gives CASSLVLGTAEAFF. The chain links TRBV7-2 to TRBJ1-1; D uncertain. The ends were cut back, 1 base at V and 6 bases at J, with 12 bases in the middle. Germline V lookup: CDR1 SGHTA, CDR2 FQGNSA. The CDR3 is made up of 14 amino acids. The variable domain in full, completed from reference TRBV7-2 and TRBJ1-1, reads GAGVSQSPSNKVTEKGKDVELRCDPISGHTALYWYRQSLGQGLEFLIYFQGNSAPDKSGLPSDRFSAERTGGSVSTLTIQRTQQEDSAVYLCASSLVLGTAEAFFGQGTRLTVV.

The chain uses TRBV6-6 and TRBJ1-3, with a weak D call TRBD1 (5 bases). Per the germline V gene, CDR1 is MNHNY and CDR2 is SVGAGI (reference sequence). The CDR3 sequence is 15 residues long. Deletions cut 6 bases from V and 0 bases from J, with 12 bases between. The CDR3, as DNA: TGTGCCAGCAGCGAACTGGGGGGCTCTGGAAACACCATATATTTT. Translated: CASSELGGSGNTIYF.

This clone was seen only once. CDR3 region: CASSLNSGAYDTQYF. The CDR3 DNA is TGTGCCAGCAGCTTAAATAGCGGGGCCTACGATACGCAGTATTTT. V gene TRBV7-2 combines with J gene TRBJ2-3; 8 bases are shared with TRBD2. In germline, CDR1 is SGHTA, CDR2 FQGNSA. This CDR3 has 15 residues. V trimming: 2 bases; J trimming: 6 bases; junction bases outside the gene matches: 7.